The entry below describes one T cell receptor beta chain. What it binds is not known. This specimen belongs to a study of graft-versus-host responses after intestinal transplantation. Across the whole study: Recipients had transplants, and these were multivisceral, liver-intestinal, or isolated intestinal. Study outcomes and limitations: GvH clone levels peaked in circulation, and this peak was associated with early post-transplant HvG declines.

Germline lookup yields CDR1 SGHTA and CDR2 FQGNSA. Unmatched junction bases numbered 15, after V lost 4 bases and J lost 7 bases. The CDR3 runs to 16 residues. TCRdb's table, derived via immunoSEQ multiplex PCR, lists solely in-frame clones and lacks some. The sample consists of around 49,000 clones, around 90% of them appearing once. The sample here was unstimulated CD4+ T cells sorted from spleen or lymph node cells, taken before transplant. The source is a human donor who was the organ donor for an intestinal transplant. The gene calls are TRBV7-2 and TRBJ1-2, with TRBD1 matching 7 bases. The CDR3, as DNA: TGTGCCAGCAGCTCCGCAAAACACAGGGGTCTGATTGGCTACACCTTC. Its protein product is CASSSAKHRGLIGYTF.